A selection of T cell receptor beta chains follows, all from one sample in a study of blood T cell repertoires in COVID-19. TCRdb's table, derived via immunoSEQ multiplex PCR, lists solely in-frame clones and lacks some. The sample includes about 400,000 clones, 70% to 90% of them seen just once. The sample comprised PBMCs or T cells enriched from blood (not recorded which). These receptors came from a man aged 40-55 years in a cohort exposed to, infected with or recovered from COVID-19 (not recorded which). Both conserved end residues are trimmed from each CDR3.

CDR3aa: ATRTAGVQPQH
j_gene: TRBJ1-5
v_gene: TRBV28

CDR3aa: ASSHGEGRVSYNEQF
j_gene: TRBJ2-1
v_gene: TRBV25-1

CDR3aa: ASSQRQGAWETQY
j_gene: TRBJ2-5
v_gene: TRBV3-1/TRBV3-2

CDR3aa: ASSQPGLDTEAF
j_gene: TRBJ1-1
v_gene: TRBV4-1

CDR3aa: ASSYSARGPQPQH
j_gene: TRBJ1-5
v_gene: TRBV6-2/TRBV6-3

CDR3aa: ASSFLLGELF
j_gene: TRBJ2-2
v_gene: TRBV27

CDR3aa: ASGWTGALYGYT
j_gene: TRBJ1-2
v_gene: TRBV6-5

CDR3aa: ASTDRPDQPQH
j_gene: TRBJ1-5
v_gene: TRBV28

CDR3aa: ASSQGLAGGTVSYEQY
j_gene: TRBJ2-7
v_gene: TRBV4-1

CDR3aa: ASSSGTGSEQY
j_gene: TRBJ2-7
v_gene: TRBV18

CDR3aa: ASSLQAGLNYNEQF
j_gene: TRBJ2-1
v_gene: TRBV4-1

CDR3aa: ASSLTILNTGELF
j_gene: TRBJ2-2
v_gene: TRBV11-3

CDR3aa: ATSRDHQGDQPQH
j_gene: TRBJ1-5
v_gene: TRBV15

CDR3aa: ASSVDPGGQPQH
j_gene: TRBJ1-5
v_gene: TRBV9

CDR3aa: ASRKIAGDITGELF
j_gene: TRBJ2-2
v_gene: TRBV11-3

CDR3aa: ASSPGLAGGTDTQY
j_gene: TRBJ2-3
v_gene: TRBV9

CDR3aa: ASQRAQDQPQH
j_gene: TRBJ1-5
v_gene: TRBV18

CDR3aa: ASSYGLTGNSPLH
j_gene: TRBJ1-6
v_gene: TRBV6-5

CDR3aa: ASRLGTSAISYEQY
j_gene: TRBJ2-7
v_gene: TRBV12-2

CDR3aa: ASSVGARIDEQY
j_gene: TRBJ2-7
v_gene: TRBV9

CDR3aa: ATSRVEREIYEQY
j_gene: TRBJ2-7
v_gene: TRBV15

CDR3aa: ASSFLRVVDNSPLH
j_gene: TRBJ1-6
v_gene: TRBV28

CDR3aa: SASSPAGDGSGELF
j_gene: TRBJ2-2
v_gene: TRBV20-1

CDR3aa: ASSLVRGTQY
j_gene: TRBJ2-3
v_gene: TRBV11-2

CDR3aa: ASSPPLAPSGELF
j_gene: TRBJ2-2
v_gene: TRBV18

CDR3aa: ASSRTGGFVNTEAF
j_gene: TRBJ1-1
v_gene: TRBV4-2

CDR3aa: ASSYPGQGADTQY
j_gene: TRBJ2-3
v_gene: TRBV6-5

CDR3aa: ASRSGDEQY
j_gene: TRBJ2-7
v_gene: TRBV28

CDR3aa: ASRAGYGYT
j_gene: TRBJ1-2
v_gene: TRBV28

CDR3aa: ASSLPGTSSYEQY
j_gene: TRBJ2-7
v_gene: TRBV18

CDR3aa: ASSLLQYNSPLH
j_gene: TRBJ1-6
v_gene: TRBV7-2

CDR3aa: ATSDLQTSGKDNEQF
j_gene: TRBJ2-1
v_gene: TRBV24-1

CDR3aa: ASSIIASGSQETQY
j_gene: TRBJ2-5
v_gene: TRBV19

CDR3aa: ASSVAGSGEAF
j_gene: TRBJ1-1
v_gene: TRBV9

CDR3aa: ASSSGRGDYNEQF
j_gene: TRBJ2-1
v_gene: TRBV6-5

CDR3aa: ASRGGASTDTQY
j_gene: TRBJ2-3
v_gene: TRBV2

CDR3aa: ASSPQLGTVGEKLF
j_gene: TRBJ1-4
v_gene: TRBV18

CDR3aa: ASSESGYEQY
j_gene: TRBJ2-7
v_gene: TRBV2

CDR3aa: ASSWDRGTEAF
j_gene: TRBJ1-1
v_gene: TRBV5-8

CDR3aa: ASSLTLADYNEQF
j_gene: TRBJ2-1
v_gene: TRBV5-6

CDR3aa: ASSEGGGGVQPQH
j_gene: TRBJ1-5
v_gene: TRBV9

CDR3aa: ANTLDFQGYTYNEQF
j_gene: TRBJ2-1
v_gene: TRBV24-1

CDR3aa: ASSPPGQINSPLH
j_gene: TRBJ1-6
v_gene: TRBV28

CDR3aa: ASSLAGGQDYNEQF
j_gene: TRBJ2-1
v_gene: TRBV5-4

CDR3aa: ASSTHRSNQPQH
j_gene: TRBJ1-5
v_gene: TRBV19

CDR3aa: ASRGATQY
j_gene: TRBJ2-5
v_gene: TRBV2

CDR3aa: ATPPLGAESTDTQY
j_gene: TRBJ2-3
v_gene: TRBV28

CDR3aa: ASSFTGVIEKLF
j_gene: TRBJ1-4
v_gene: TRBV28

CDR3aa: ASSGVLGGQGGNYGYT
j_gene: TRBJ1-2
v_gene: TRBV25-1

CDR3aa: ASSQLARNEQF
j_gene: TRBJ2-1
v_gene: TRBV5-4

CDR3aa: ASSSGLAGDTQY
j_gene: TRBJ2-3
v_gene: TRBV5-1